This T cell receptor beta chain is drawn from a study of shared clonotypes between healthy human individuals. Study context: Each donor's CD4 naive and CD4 memory cells filled three plates apiece, CD8 naive two, and CD8 memory one.

The CDR3 has 13 amino acids. Germline V gives CDR1 SGHTA, CDR2 FQGTGA. With 5 bases removed from V and 4 bases from J, the gap between germline ends came to 10 bases. Produced via immunoSEQ multiplex PCR; TCRdb's table is partial and in-frame only. The sample holds more than 1 million clones, about four fifths seen once. V gene TRBV7-3 combines with J gene TRBJ2-3; D call uncertain. The clonotype was recovered from a man aged 18 to 29 in good health. Some clones in this sample may be carry-over from other donors' samples. The sequencing input was memory CD4+ T cells from PBMCs. Subset noted: CD45RA-negative fraction. CDR3 residues: CASSPRFADTQYF. The CDR3 DNA follows: TGTGCCAGCAGCCCAAGGTTTGCAGATACGCAGTATTTT.